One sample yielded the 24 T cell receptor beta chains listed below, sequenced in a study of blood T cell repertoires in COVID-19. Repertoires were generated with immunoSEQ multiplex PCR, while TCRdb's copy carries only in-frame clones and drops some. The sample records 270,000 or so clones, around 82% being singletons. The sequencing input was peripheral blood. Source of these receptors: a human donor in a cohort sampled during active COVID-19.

DNA for the CDR3: TGTGCCAGCTCACCAACTAGCGGGAGGGGTGAGCAGTTCTTC. Translating it yields CASSPTSGRGEQFF. The rearrangement uses TRBV18 and TRBJ2-1, with 13 bases lining up with TRBD2. The CDR3 contains 14 residues. CDR1 and CDR2 from the germline V gene are KGHSH and LQKENI. The junction had 1 base not matched to a gene; V was cut back by 2 bases and J by 9 bases.

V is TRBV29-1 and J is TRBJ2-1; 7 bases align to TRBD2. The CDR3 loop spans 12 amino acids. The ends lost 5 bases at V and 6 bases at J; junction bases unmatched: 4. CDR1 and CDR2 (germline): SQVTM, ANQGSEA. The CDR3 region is CSVRASGNEQFF. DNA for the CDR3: TGCAGCGTTAGGGCTAGCGGCAATGAGCAGTTCTTC.

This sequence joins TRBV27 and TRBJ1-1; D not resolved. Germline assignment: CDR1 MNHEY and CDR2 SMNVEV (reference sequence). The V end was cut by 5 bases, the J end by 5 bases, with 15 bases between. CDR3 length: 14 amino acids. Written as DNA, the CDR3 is TGTGCCAGCAGTCCCAGCTCCTTCGGGACTGAAGCTTTCTTT. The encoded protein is CASSPSSFGTEAFF.

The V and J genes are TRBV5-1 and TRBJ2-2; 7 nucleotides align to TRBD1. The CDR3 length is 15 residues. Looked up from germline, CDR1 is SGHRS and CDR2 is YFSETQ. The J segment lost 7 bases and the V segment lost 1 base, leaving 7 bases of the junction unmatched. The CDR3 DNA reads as TGCGCCAGCAGCTTGATCTCAGGGGGAATCGGGGAGCTGTTTTTT. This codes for CASSLISGGIGELFF.

The CDR3 reads CSAIADDPGEQYF. In nucleotides, the CDR3 is TGCAGCGCTATAGCGGACGACCCTGGGGAGCAGTACTTC. The rearrangement joins TRBV29-1 to TRBJ2-7; D may be TRBD2 (6 bases). CDR3 size: 13 residues. Trimming removed 7 bases at V and 7 bases at J, with 20 bases between. Per germline, CDR1 SQVTM and CDR2 ANQGSEA.

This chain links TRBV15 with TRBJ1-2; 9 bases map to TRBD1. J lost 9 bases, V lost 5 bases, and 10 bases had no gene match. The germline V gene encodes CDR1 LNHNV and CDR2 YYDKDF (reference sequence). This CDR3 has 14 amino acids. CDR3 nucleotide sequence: TGTGCCACCAGCGTAACCGGGACAGGGACGAGCTACACCTTC. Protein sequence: CATSVTGTGTSYTF. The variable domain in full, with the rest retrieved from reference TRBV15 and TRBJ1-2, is DAMVIQNPRYQVTQFGKPVTLSCSQTLNHNVMYWYQQKSSQAPKLLFHYYDKDFNNEADTPDNFQSRRPNTSFCFLDIRSPGLGDTAMYLCATSVTGTGTSYTFGSGTRLTVV.

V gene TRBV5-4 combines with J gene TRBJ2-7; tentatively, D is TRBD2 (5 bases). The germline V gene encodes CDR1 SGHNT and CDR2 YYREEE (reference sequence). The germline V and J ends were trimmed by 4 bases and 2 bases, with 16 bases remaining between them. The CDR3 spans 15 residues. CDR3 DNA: TGTGCCAGCAGCCCCTCGGACTTGTCGACCTACGAGCAGTACTTC. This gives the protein CASSPSDLSTYEQYF.

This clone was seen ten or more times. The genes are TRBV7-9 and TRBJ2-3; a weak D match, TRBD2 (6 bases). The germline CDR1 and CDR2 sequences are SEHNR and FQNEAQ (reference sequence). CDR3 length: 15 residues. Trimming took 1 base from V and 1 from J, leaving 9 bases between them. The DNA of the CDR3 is TGTGCCAGCAGCTTAGGTGGCGGGGGCACAGATACGCAGTATTTT. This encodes CASSLGGGGTDTQYF.

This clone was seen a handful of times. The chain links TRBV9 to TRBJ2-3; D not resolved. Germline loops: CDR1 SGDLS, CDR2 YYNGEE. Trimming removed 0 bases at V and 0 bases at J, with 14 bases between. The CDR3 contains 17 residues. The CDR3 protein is CASSVAGFSASTDTQYF. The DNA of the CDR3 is TGTGCCAGCAGCGTAGCCGGGTTTTCCGCTAGCACAGATACGCAGTATTTT.

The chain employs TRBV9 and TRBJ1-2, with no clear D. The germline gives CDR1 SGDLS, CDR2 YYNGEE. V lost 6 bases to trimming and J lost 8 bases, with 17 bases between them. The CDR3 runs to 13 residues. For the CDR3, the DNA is TGTGCCAGCACCCGGGGAGAGGGTCGGGGCTACACCTTC. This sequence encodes CASTRGEGRGYTF.

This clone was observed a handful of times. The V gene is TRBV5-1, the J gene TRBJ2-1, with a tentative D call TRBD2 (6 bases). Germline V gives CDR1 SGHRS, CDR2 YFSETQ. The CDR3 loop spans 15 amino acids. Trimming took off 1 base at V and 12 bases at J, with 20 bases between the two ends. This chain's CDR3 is CASSLSGHSGDSQFF. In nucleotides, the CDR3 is TGCGCCAGCAGCTTGTCGGGGCATAGTGGGGACTCGCAGTTCTTC.

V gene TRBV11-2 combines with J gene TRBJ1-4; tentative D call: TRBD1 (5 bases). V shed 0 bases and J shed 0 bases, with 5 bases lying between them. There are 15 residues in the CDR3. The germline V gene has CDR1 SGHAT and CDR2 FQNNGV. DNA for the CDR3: TGTGCCAGCAGCTTAGACAGGGCAACTAATGAAAAACTGTTTTTT. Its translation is CASSLDRATNEKLFF.

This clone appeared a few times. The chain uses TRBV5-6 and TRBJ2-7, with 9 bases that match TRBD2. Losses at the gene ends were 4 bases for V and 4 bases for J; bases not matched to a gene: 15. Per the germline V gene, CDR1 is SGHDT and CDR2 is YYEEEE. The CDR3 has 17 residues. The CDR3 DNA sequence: TGTGCCAGCAGCACAGCTCTTGACGGGACTAGCAAGTACGAGCAGTACTTC. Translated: CASSTALDGTSKYEQYF.

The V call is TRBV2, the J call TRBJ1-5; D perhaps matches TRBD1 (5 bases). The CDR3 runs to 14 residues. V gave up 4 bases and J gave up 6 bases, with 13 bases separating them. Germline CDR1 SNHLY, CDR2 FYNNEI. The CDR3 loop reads CASSVTREGQPQHF. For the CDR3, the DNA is TGTGCCAGCAGTGTAACCAGGGAGGGTCAGCCCCAGCATTTT.

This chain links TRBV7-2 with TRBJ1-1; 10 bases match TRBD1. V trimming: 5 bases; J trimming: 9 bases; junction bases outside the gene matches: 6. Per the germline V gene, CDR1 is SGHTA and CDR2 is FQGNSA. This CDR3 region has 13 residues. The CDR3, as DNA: TGTGCCAGCAGCAGGACAGGGGGAGTTCAAGCTTTCTTT. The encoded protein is CASSRTGGVQAFF.

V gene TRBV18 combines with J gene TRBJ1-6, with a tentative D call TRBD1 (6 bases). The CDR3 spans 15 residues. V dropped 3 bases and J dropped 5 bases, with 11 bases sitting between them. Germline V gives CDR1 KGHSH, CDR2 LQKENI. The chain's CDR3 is CASSPQGQDNSPLHF. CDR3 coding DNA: TGTGCCAGCTCACCGCAGGGACAAGATAATTCACCCCTCCACTTT.

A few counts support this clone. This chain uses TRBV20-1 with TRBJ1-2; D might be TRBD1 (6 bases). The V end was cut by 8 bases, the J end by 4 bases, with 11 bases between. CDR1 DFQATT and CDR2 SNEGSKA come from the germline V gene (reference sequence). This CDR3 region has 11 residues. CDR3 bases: TGCAGTACCCGGGACATCTATGGCTACACCTTC. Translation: CSTRDIYGYTF.

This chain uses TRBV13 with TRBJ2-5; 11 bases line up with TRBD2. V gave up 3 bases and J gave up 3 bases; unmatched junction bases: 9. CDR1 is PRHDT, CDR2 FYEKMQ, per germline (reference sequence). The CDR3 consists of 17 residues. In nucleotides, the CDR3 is TGTGCCAGCAGCTTCTTATTAGCGGGAGGGCCGGAAGAGACCCAGTACTTC. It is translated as CASSFLLAGGPEETQYF.

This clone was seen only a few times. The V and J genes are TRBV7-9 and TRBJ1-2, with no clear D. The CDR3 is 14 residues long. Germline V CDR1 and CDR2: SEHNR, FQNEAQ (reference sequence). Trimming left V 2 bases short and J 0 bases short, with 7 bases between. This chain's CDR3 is CASSLLQTNYGYTF. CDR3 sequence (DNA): TGTGCCAGCAGCTTATTACAGACTAACTATGGCTACACCTTC.

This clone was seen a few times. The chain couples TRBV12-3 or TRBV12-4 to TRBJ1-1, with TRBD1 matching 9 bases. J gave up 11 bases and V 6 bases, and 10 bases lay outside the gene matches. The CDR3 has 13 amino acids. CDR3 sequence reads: CASSSGQGRSAFF. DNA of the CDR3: TGTGCCAGCAGCAGTGGACAGGGGAGATCTGCTTTCTTT.

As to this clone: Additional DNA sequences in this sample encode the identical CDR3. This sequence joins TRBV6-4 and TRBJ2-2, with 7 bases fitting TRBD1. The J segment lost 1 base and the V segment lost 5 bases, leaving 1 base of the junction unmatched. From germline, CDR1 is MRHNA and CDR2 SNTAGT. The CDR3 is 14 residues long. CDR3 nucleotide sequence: TGTGCCAGCAGTACAGGGGTGAACACCGGGGAGCTGTTTTTT. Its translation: CASSTGVNTGELFF.

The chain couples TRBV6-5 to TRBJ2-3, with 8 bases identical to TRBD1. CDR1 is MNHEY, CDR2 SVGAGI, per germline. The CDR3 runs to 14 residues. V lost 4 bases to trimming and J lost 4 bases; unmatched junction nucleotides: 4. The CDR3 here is CASSLDRGADTQYF. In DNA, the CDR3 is TGTGCCAGCAGTTTAGACAGGGGTGCAGATACGCAGTATTTT.

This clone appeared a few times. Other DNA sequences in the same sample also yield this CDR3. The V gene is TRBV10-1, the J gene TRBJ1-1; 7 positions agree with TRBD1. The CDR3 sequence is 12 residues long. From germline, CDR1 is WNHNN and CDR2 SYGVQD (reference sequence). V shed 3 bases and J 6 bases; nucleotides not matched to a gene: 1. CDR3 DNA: TGCGCCAGCAGTGACAGGGGGTCTGAAGCTTTCTTT. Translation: CASSDRGSEAFF.

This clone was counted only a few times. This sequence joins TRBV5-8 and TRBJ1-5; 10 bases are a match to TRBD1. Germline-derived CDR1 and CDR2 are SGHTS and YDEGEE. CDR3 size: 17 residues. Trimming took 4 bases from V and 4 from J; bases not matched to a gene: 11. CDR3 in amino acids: CASSVDRGMGMNQPQHF. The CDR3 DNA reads TGTGCCAGCAGCGTGGACAGGGGGATGGGAATGAATCAGCCCCAGCATTTT.